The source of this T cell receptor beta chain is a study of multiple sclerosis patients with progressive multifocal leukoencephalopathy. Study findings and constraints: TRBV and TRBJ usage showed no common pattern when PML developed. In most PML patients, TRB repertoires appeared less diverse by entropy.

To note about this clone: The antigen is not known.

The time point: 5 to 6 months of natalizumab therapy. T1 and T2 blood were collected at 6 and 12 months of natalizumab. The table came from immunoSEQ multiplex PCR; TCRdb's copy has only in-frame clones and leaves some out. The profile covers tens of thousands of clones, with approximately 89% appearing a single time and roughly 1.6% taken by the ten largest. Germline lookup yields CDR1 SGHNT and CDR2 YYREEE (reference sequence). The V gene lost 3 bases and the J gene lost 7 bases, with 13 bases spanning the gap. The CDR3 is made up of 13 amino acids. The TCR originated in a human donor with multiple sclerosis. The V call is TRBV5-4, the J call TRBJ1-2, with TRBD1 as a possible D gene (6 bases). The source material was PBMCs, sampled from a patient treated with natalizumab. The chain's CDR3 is CASSSTQGFGYTF. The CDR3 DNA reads TGTGCCAGCAGCTCCACTCAGGGGTTTGGCTACACCTTC.